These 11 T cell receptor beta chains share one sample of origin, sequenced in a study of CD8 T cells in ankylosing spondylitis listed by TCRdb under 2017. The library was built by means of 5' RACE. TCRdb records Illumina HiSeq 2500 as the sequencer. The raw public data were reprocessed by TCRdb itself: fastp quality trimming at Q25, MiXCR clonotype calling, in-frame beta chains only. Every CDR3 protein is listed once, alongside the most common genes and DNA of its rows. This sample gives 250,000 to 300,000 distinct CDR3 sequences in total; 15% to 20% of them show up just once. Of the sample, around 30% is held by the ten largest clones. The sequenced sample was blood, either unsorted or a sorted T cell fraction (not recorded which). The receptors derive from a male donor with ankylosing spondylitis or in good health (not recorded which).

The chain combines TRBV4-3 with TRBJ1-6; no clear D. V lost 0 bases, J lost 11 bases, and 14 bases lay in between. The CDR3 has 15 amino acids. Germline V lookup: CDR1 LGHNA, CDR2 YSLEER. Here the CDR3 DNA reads TGCGCCAGCAGCCAAGACTGGGAGCTTCAGGCACCCCTCCACTTT. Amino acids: CASSQDWELQAPLHF.

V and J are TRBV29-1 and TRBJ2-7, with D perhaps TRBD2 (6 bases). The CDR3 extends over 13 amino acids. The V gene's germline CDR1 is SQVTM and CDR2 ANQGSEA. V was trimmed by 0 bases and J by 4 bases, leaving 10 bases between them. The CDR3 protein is CSVEDAGRYEQYF. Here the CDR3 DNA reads TGCAGCGTTGAAGATGCCGGGAGATACGAGCAGTACTTC.

The CDR3 sequence is CASTTGGDTEAFF. In DNA form, the CDR3 reads TGTGCCAGCACCACAGGGGGCGACACTGAAGCTTTCTTT. This chain joins TRBV12-3 or TRBV12-4 and TRBJ1-1; 9 positions agree with TRBD1. This CDR3 spans 13 amino acids. Trimming took 7 bases from V and 3 from J; bases not matched to a gene: 3.

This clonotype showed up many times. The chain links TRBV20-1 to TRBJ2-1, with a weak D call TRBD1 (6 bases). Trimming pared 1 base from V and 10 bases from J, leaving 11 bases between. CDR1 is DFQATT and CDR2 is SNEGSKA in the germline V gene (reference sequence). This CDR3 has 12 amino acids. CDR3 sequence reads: CSARASGTEQFF. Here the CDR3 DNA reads TGCAGTGCTAGAGCGTCCGGGACAGAGCAGTTCTTC.

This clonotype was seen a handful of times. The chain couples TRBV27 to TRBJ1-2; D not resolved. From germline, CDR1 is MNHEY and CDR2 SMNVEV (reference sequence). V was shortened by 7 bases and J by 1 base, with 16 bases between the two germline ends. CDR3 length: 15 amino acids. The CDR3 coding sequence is TGTGCCAGCATCCTACGTCGCGGCATTAACTATGGCTACACCTTC. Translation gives CASILRRGINYGYTF.

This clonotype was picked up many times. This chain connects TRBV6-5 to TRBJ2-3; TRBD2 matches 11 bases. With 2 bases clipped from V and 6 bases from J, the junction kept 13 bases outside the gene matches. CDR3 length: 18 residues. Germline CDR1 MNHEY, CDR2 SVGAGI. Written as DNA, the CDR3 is TGTGCCAGCAGTTACCCCCTCCCGGGACTAGCGGTTCTGGATACGCAGTATTTT. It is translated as CASSYPLPGLAVLDTQYF.

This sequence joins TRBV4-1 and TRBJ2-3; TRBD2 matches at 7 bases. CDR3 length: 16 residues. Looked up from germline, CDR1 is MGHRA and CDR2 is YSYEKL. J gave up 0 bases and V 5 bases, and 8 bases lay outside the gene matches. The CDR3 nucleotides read TGCGCCAGCAGCAAGCCCCCTAGCGGAAGCACAGATACGCAGTATTTT. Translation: CASSKPPSGSTDTQYF.

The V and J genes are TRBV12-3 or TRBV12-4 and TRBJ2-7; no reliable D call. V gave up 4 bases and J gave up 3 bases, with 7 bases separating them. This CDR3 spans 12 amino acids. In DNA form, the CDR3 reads TGTGCCAGCAGTTATTCCCACTACGAGCAGTACTTC. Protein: CASSYSHYEQYF.

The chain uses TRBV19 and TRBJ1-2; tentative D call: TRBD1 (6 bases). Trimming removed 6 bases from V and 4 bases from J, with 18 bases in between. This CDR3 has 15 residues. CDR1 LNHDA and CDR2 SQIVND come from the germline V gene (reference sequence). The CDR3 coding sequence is TGTGCCAGTAGCCCCTTCCGGGACACCGTCTATGGCTACACCTTC. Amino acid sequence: CASSPFRDTVYGYTF.

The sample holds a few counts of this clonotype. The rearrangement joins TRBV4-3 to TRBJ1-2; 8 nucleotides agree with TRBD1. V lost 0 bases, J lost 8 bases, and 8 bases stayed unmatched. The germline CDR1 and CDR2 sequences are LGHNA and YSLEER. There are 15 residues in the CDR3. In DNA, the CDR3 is TGCGCCAGCAGCCAAGATGGGTCAGGGGGCGAGGGCTACACCTTC. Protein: CASSQDGSGGEGYTF.

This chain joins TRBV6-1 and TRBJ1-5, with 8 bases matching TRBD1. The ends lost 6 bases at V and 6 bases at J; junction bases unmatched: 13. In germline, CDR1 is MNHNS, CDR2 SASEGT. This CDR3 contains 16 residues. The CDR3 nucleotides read TGTGCCAGCAGCCCCTACCAGGGGGCTTTCGGTCAGCCCCAGCATTTT. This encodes CASSPYQGAFGQPQHF.